This TCR beta chain was identified in a study of blood T cell repertoires in COVID-19. In the study overall: Collection of acute and convalescent COVID-19 samples took place in the United States, Italy and Spain.

Authors' processing steps: Estimation of nucleated cell counts relied on the amplification of reference gene primers. Profiling relied on immunoSEQ multiplex PCR, and the TCRdb table lists in-frame clones only, not all of them. V and J calls and clone size are as listed in that table; D and trimming were resolved from the DNA. This table has 300,000 to 450,000 clones, 87% appearing once. Seattle cases were enrolled at active infection and followed longitudinally. Germline V gene data show CDR1 as SNHLY and CDR2 as FYNNEI. With 5 bases clipped from V and 0 bases from J, the junction kept 4 bases outside the gene matches. This CDR3 region has 15 residues.

This clonotype was sampled from a woman aged 25 to 39 with COVID-19, enrolled during active disease. The chain joins TRBV2 to TRBJ2-1, with TRBD1 matching 7 bases. Specimen: peripheral blood. The DNA for the CDR3 is TGTGCCAGCAGTCGGGACAGCGACTCCTACAATGAGCAGTTCTTC. Its translation: CASSRDSDSYNEQFF.